This passage covers 22 T cell receptor beta chains from one sample sequenced in a study of blood T cell repertoires in COVID-19. The data were produced by immunoSEQ multiplex PCR, yet TCRdb's version contains in-frame clones alone and is incomplete. The sample yields 200,000 to 250,000 clones, about 86% seen once. Sequencing was done on a sample of peripheral blood. The receptors come from a man aged 55 to 70 with acute or convalescent COVID-19.

The chain employs TRBV28 and TRBJ2-5; possibly TRBD1 for D (6 bases). There are 14 residues in the CDR3. Trimming stripped 6 bases from V and 5 bases from J, with 16 bases between. Germline V CDR1 and CDR2: MDHEN, SYDVKM. In nucleotides, the CDR3 is TGTGCCAGCAGACCATACAGGGACGCGGAGACCCAGTACTTC. Amino acid sequence: CASRPYRDAETQYF.

V is TRBV4-3 and J is TRBJ2-7; tentative D call: TRBD2 (5 bases). CDR1 and CDR2 (germline): LGHNA, YSLEER. V was pared by 0 bases and J by 2 bases, with 11 bases between. This CDR3 contains 15 residues. CDR3 coding DNA: TGCGCCAGCAGCCAAGATTTATTGGAGGCCTACGAGCAGTACTTC. It translates to CASSQDLLEAYEQYF.

This clone was counted once. The chain joins TRBV6-5 to TRBJ2-7; 10 bases agree with TRBD1. The CDR3 totals 12 residues. The germline CDR1 and CDR2 sequences are MNHEY and SVGAGI. With 6 bases clipped from V and 9 bases from J, the junction kept 5 bases outside the gene matches. The DNA for the CDR3 is TGTGCCAGCAGCCAGACAGGGGGCTGGCAGTACTTC. This translates into CASSQTGGWQYF.

This clone was seen more than once but under ten times. V is TRBV11-2 and J is TRBJ1-3, with 9 bases identical to TRBD1. After removal of 1 base from V and 2 bases from J, the junction contained 0 bases not matched to a gene. The CDR3 sequence is 15 residues long. Germline V gives CDR1 SGHAT, CDR2 FQNNGV. The CDR3 region is CASSLGDRAGNTIYF. CDR3 sequence (DNA): TGTGCCAGCAGCTTAGGGGACAGGGCTGGAAACACCATATATTTT.

This chain uses TRBV19 with TRBJ2-1; 13 nucleotides match TRBD2. Germline trimming cut 4 bases from V and 2 bases from J; bases unmatched to any gene: 11. In germline, CDR1 is LNHDA, CDR2 SQIVND (reference sequence). The CDR3 contains 19 residues. The CDR3 DNA follows: TGTGCCAGTAGTAGGACGGGACTAGCGGGACAAACTACCTACAATGAGCAGTTCTTC. Residues: CASSRTGLAGQTTYNEQFF.

The gene calls are TRBV13 and TRBJ2-7; maybe TRBD2 (6 bases). The CDR3 spans 12 residues. In germline, CDR1 is PRHDT, CDR2 FYEKMQ (reference sequence). Trimming left V 5 bases short and J 6 bases short, with 11 bases between. CDR3 amino acids: CASSRAGSEQYF. CDR3 nucleotide sequence: TGTGCCAGCAGCCGTGCGGGATCCGAGCAGTACTTC.

The chain recombines TRBV6-5 with TRBJ1-3, with D maybe TRBD1 (5 bases). V lost 5 bases, J lost 8 bases, and 16 bases lay in between. CDR1 and CDR2 (germline): MNHEY, SVGAGI. This CDR3 contains 14 residues. The CDR3 coding sequence is TGTGCCAGCAGTCGCTACGGGACGGGGGACACCATATATTTT. Translating gives CASSRYGTGDTIYF.

The rearrangement uses TRBV30 and TRBJ2-3; 7 nucleotides align to TRBD2. Unmatched junction bases numbered 10, after V lost 1 base and J lost 6 bases. Germline CDR1 is GTSNPN and CDR2 is SVGIG (reference sequence). The CDR3 totals 15 residues. CDR3 sequence reads: CAWSGFPREGDTQYF. CDR3 DNA: TGTGCCTGGAGTGGGTTTCCGAGGGAGGGGGATACGCAGTATTTT.

The chain employs TRBV24-1 and TRBJ1-5; D is ambiguous. The CDR3 contains 15 residues. Trimming stripped 2 bases from V and 3 bases from J, with 10 bases between. Germline V gene data show CDR1 as KGHDR and CDR2 as SFDVKD. Here the CDR3 reads CATSDSRLNNQPQHF. The DNA for the CDR3 is TGTGCCACCAGTGATTCCAGACTAAACAATCAGCCCCAGCATTTT.

This chain uses TRBV7-3 with TRBJ2-3; D perhaps matches TRBD2 (5 bases). Trimming pared 4 bases from V and 6 bases from J, leaving 8 bases between. The germline V gene encodes CDR1 SGHTA and CDR2 FQGTGA. The CDR3 extends over 12 amino acids. CDR3 sequence reads: CASSYPGDTQYF. The CDR3 coding sequence is TGTGCCAGCAGCTACCCGGGGGATACGCAGTATTTT.

The chain has TRBV6-5 and TRBJ1-6; 8 bases agree with TRBD1. J was trimmed by 12 bases and V by 5 bases; bases with no gene match: 9. CDR3 length equals 14 residues. Germline lookup yields CDR1 MNHEY and CDR2 SVGAGI. The DNA of the CDR3 is TGTGCCAGCAGTCCGACAGGGGTTCGAAGACCCCTCCACTTT. This sequence encodes CASSPTGVRRPLHF.

The rearrangement joins TRBV24-1 to TRBJ2-1, with 9 bases matching TRBD2. V shed 5 bases, J shed 2 bases, and the junction held 0 bases outside the gene matches. CDR1 is KGHDR and CDR2 is SFDVKD in the germline V gene. The CDR3 covers 14 residues. The CDR3 region has the DNA TGTGCCACCAGTGTAGCGGGAGCCTACAATGAGCAGTTCTTC. Translating it yields CATSVAGAYNEQFF.

This chain uses TRBV6-1 with TRBJ2-5, with 12 bases matching TRBD2. Trimming took 3 bases from V and 4 from J; bases not matched to a gene: 3. The CDR3 has 15 residues. Germline CDR1 reads MNHNS; CDR2 reads SASEGT. This CDR3 is CASSELTSGRETQYF. The CDR3 DNA reads as TGTGCCAGCAGTGAGTTGACTAGCGGGAGAGAGACCCAGTACTTC.

The rearrangement links TRBV28 to TRBJ2-3, with D perhaps matching TRBD2 (5 bases). The germline V and J ends were trimmed by 2 bases and 6 bases, with 12 bases remaining between them. This CDR3 is 14 amino acids long. The germline CDR1 and CDR2 sequences are MDHEN and SYDVKM. The CDR3 protein is CASSLEGRRDTQYF. The CDR3 DNA follows: TGTGCCAGCAGTTTAGAAGGCCGGAGGGATACGCAGTATTTT.

The chain recombines TRBV6-2 or TRBV6-3 with TRBJ2-1; possible D gene TRBD2, 6 bases. This CDR3 region has 11 residues. Trimming shortened V by 4 bases and J by 14 bases, and 12 bases separated the two germline ends. Germline values: CDR1 MNHEY, CDR2 SVGEGT. The chain's CDR3 is CASSSGLLEFF. In DNA, the CDR3 is TGTGCCAGCAGTTCGGGACTCCTCGAGTTCTTC.

This chain links TRBV6-5 with TRBJ2-7; the D gene is possibly TRBD1 (5 bases). Trimming stripped 5 bases from V and 1 base from J, with 12 bases between. Germline-derived CDR1 and CDR2 are MNHEY and SVGAGI. This CDR3 contains 14 residues. CDR3 region: CASSRVKGSYEQYF. CDR3 coding DNA: TGTGCCAGCAGTAGGGTAAAGGGGTCCTACGAGCAGTACTTC.

The V call is TRBV28, the J call TRBJ2-5; D might be TRBD1 (6 bases). Germline V gene sequence: CDR1 MDHEN, CDR2 SYDVKM. CDR3 length equals 16 residues. Trimming stripped 6 bases from V and 0 bases from J, with 17 bases between. As DNA, the CDR3 is TGTGCCAGCAGATACAGGGTTGGATTGTACCAAGAGACCCAGTACTTC. It is translated as CASRYRVGLYQETQYF.

The rearrangement joins TRBV6-5 to TRBJ2-7; TRBD1 matches 9 bases. Germline V lookup: CDR1 MNHEY, CDR2 SVGAGI. This CDR3 is 14 amino acids long. After removal of 6 bases from V and 4 bases from J, the junction contained 7 bases not matched to a gene. This chain's CDR3 is CASRTGTGSYEQYF. The CDR3 DNA is TGTGCCAGCAGAACCGGGACAGGGTCATACGAGCAGTACTTC.

The chain couples TRBV5-4 to TRBJ1-1; 9 nucleotides agree with TRBD1. Trimming cost V 0 bases and J 0 bases; bases outside gene matches: 0. Germline V lookup: CDR1 SGHNT, CDR2 YYREEE (reference sequence). The CDR3 loop spans 15 amino acids. In DNA, the CDR3 is TGTGCCAGCAGCTTGGGGACAGGGGTGAACACTGAAGCTTTCTTT. This codes for CASSLGTGVNTEAFF.

V is TRBV14 and J is TRBJ2-1; 10 bases match TRBD2. Germline trimming cut 7 bases from V and 0 bases from J; bases unmatched to any gene: 3. Germline V CDR1 and CDR2: SGHDN, FVKESK. This CDR3 is 15 amino acids long. The CDR3 DNA follows: TGTGCCAGCAATGGACTAGCGGCCTCCTACAATGAGCAGTTCTTC. Protein: CASNGLAASYNEQFF.

The chain couples TRBV4-3 to TRBJ1-3, with TRBD1 matching over 9 bases. In germline, CDR1 is LGHNA, CDR2 YSLEER. After removal of 0 bases from V and 6 bases from J, the junction contained 3 bases not matched to a gene. CDR3 length: 15 amino acids. The CDR3 nucleotides read TGCGCCAGCAGCCAAGACGGGACAGGGACAAACACCATATATTTT. Protein product: CASSQDGTGTNTIYF.

The chain is built from TRBV5-6 and TRBJ2-5, with D unclear. Deletions cut 0 bases from V and 1 base from J, with 7 bases between. The CDR3 extends over 14 amino acids. Germline lookup yields CDR1 SGHDT and CDR2 YYEEEE. The CDR3 region has the DNA TGTGCCAGCAGCTTGGCTGGCTTCCAAGAGACCCAGTACTTC. It is translated as CASSLAGFQETQYF.